The 7 T cell receptor beta chains in this list originate from one sample, sequenced in a study of T cell changes during pregnancy in multiple sclerosis. Libraries were prepared by immunoSEQ multiplex PCR; TCRdb keeps only in-frame clonotypes and omits some of them. The table shows about 40,000 clones, with 88% occurring only once. Sequenced here: CD4+ T cells from peripheral blood mononuclear cells, sampled before pregnancy. The receptors here all came from a female donor with multiple sclerosis, enrolled in a pregnancy study.

The gene calls are TRBV6-5 and TRBJ2-5, with 10 bases lining up with TRBD1. Trimming took 6 bases from V and 4 from J; bases not matched to a gene: 8. Per the germline V gene, CDR1 is MNHEY and CDR2 is SVGAGI. The CDR3 is 15 amino acids. In DNA form, the CDR3 reads TGTGCCAGCAGCCCCGGGACAGGGGAAGGAGAGACCCAGTACTTC. The encoded protein is CASSPGTGEGETQYF.

The chain couples TRBV4-1 to TRBJ2-1; 11 bases line up with TRBD2. The CDR3 is 17 residues long. From germline, CDR1 is MGHRA and CDR2 YSYEKL. V shed 0 bases and J 4 bases; nucleotides not matched to a gene: 5. Written as DNA, the CDR3 is TGCGCCAGCAGCCAAGAAACTAGCGGGAGTTTGTACAATGAGCAGTTCTTC. It specifies CASSQETSGSLYNEQFF.

The chain links TRBV12-5 to TRBJ1-1; maybe TRBD1 (6 bases). Between the trimmed V and J ends, which lost 5 bases and 3 bases, there was a span of 7 bases. CDR3 size: 12 residues. CDR1 LGHNT and CDR2 FRNRAP come from the germline V gene. The chain's CDR3 is CASGGTYTEAFF. Here the CDR3 DNA reads TGTGCTAGTGGTGGGACATACACTGAAGCTTTCTTT.

This chain links TRBV5-1 with TRBJ2-1, with TRBD2 matching over 7 bases. The V gene's germline CDR1 is SGHRS and CDR2 YFSETQ. The CDR3 has 15 residues. J was trimmed by 8 bases and V by 3 bases; bases with no gene match: 11. CDR3 nucleotides: TGCGCCAGCAGCTCGACCGGGGAGGGCGGTTATGAGCAGTTCTTC. Its translation: CASSSTGEGGYEQFF.

The chain uses TRBV28 and TRBJ2-1, with 8 positions matching TRBD2. The CDR3 is 15 residues long. Germline CDR1 reads MDHEN; CDR2 reads SYDVKM. J gave up 6 bases and V 4 bases, and 8 bases lay outside the gene matches. The CDR3 region has the DNA TGTGCCAGCAGTTCCCAGCGGGAGTTTGGCAATGAGCAGTTCTTC. As protein: CASSSQREFGNEQFF.

The rearrangement joins TRBV19 to TRBJ1-2; TRBD1 agrees at 10 bases. CDR1 is LNHDA, CDR2 SQIVND, per germline (reference sequence). This CDR3 spans 15 amino acids. V trimming: 1 base; J trimming: 7 bases; junction bases outside the gene matches: 6. CDR3 region: CASSIVTGGESGYTF. Here the CDR3 DNA reads TGTGCCAGTAGTATAGTGACAGGGGGCGAGAGTGGCTACACCTTC. Full variable domain (remainder filled in from reference TRBV19 and TRBJ1-2): DGGITQSPKYLFRKEGQNVTLSCEQNLNHDAMYWYRQDPGQGLRLIYYSQIVNDFQKGDIAEGYSVSREKKESFPLTVTSAQKNPTAFYLCASSIVTGGESGYTFGSGTRLTVV.

The chain is built from TRBV29-1 and TRBJ2-3; tentative D call: TRBD1 (5 bases). The germline gives CDR1 SQVTM, CDR2 ANQGSEA. V was trimmed by 0 bases and J by 0 bases, leaving 13 bases between them. The CDR3 runs 16 residues. The CDR3 here is CSVEDLQGTSTDTQYF. DNA of the CDR3: TGCAGCGTTGAAGATCTTCAGGGAACTAGCACAGATACGCAGTATTTT.